These T cell receptor beta chains were read from a single sample in a study of control samples from healthy donors and cancer patients. Clones were read by immunoSEQ multiplex PCR, and TCRdb kept only the in-frame ones, dropping some. The data show 85,000 to 110,000 clones, with approximately 90% seen just once and 15% to 20% held by the top ten. The source material was PBMCs. The receptors derive from a man aged 60 to 69 with lung cancer. Each CDR3 is given with its conserved first and last residue. D genes are given only for firm matches. Size values are once, few and many counts, or a class for expanded clones, and some rows have none.

size,D,length,V,J,CDR3,DNA
.,.,14,TRBV9,TRBJ2-2,CASSHPSYTGELFF,TGTGCCAGCAGCCACCCCTCCTATACCGGGGAGCTGTTTTTT
.,.,13,TRBV6-5,TRBJ1-5,CASSYGFRQPQHF,TGTGCCAGCAGTTACGGGTTTAGGCAGCCCCAGCATTTT
once,.,15,TRBV5-1,TRBJ2-2,CASSSGGLNTGELFF,TGCGCCAGCAGCTCTGGTGGCCTGAACACCGGGGAGCTGTTTTTT
once,TRBD1,14,TRBV11-2,TRBJ2-7,CASSRSGQAYEQYF,TGTGCCAGCAGCAGAAGTGGACAGGCCTACGAGCAGTACTTC
.,.,12,TRBV2,TRBJ1-1,CASTRGSTEAFF,TGTGCCAGCACCAGGGGTAGTACTGAAGCTTTCTTT
once,TRBD2,16,TRBV7-8,TRBJ2-2,CASSSRGDLNTGELFF,TGTGCCAGCAGCTCCCGGGGGGACCTGAACACCGGGGAGCTGTTTTTT
.,.,13,TRBV5-1,TRBJ1-5,CASSLASNQPQHF,TGCGCCAGCAGCTTGGCCTCCAATCAGCCCCAGCATTTT
.,TRBD1,15,TRBV11-2,TRBJ1-5,CASSFNRGLNQPQHF,TGTGCCAGCAGCTTCAACAGGGGGTTGAACCAGCCCCAGCATTTT
.,TRBD2,24,TRBV24-1,TRBJ2-1,CATSDLPGRGPPKTSGGAYNEQFF,TGTGCCACCAGTGATTTGCCCGGCAGGGGGCCTCCGAAGACTAGCGGGGGGGCCTACAATGAGCAGTTCTTC
.,TRBD1,15,TRBV11-3,TRBJ2-3,CASSFEGTGEDTQYF,TGTGCCAGCAGTTTTGAAGGGACAGGGGAAGATACGCAGTATTTT
.,TRBD1,15,TRBV9,TRBJ1-2,CASSAGTGPGKGYTF,TGTGCCAGCAGCGCTGGGACAGGGCCAGGAAAAGGCTACACCTTC
.,.,13,TRBV30,TRBJ2-3,CAGRVQSTDTQYF,TGTGCCGGAAGGGTCCAGAGCACAGATACGCAGTATTTT
few,.,15,TRBV7-2,TRBJ2-2,CASSLGGANTGELFF,TGTGCCAGCAGCTTAGGAGGAGCGAACACCGGGGAGCTGTTTTTT
.,.,15,TRBV6-5,TRBJ1-3,CASSYSSGQGHTIYF,TGTGCCAGCAGTTACTCGTCGGGGCAGGGCCACACCATATATTTT
.,.,13,TRBV6-5,TRBJ1-5,CASRAGGNQPQHF,TGTGCCAGCCGGGCAGGGGGCAATCAGCCCCAGCATTTT
.,.,16,TRBV11-3,TRBJ2-5,CASSLRPVSEGETQYF,TGTGCCAGCAGCTTGAGACCGGTTTCTGAGGGAGAGACCCAGTACTTC
.,.,15,TRBV5-1,TRBJ2-1,CASSLEGSLGNEQFF,TGCGCCAGCAGCTTGGAGGGCAGTTTAGGAAATGAGCAGTTCTTC
.,TRBD1,13,TRBV6-4,TRBJ1-2,CASRQGANYGYTF,TGTGCCAGCAGACAGGGGGCTAACTATGGCTACACCTTC
.,.,13,TRBV3-1/TRBV3-2,TRBJ2-7,CASSRPTGYEQYF,TGTGCCAGCAGCCGACCGACGGGCTACGAGCAGTACTTC
.,.,14,TRBV11-3,TRBJ2-1,CASSLDSILNEQFF,TGTGCCAGCAGCCTCGATAGTATCCTGAATGAGCAGTTCTTC
.,.,14,TRBV19,TRBJ1-2,CASSRTAGFYGYTF,TGTGCCAGTAGTAGGACAGCGGGATTCTATGGCTACACCTTC
once,TRBD1,19,TRBV3-1/TRBV3-2,TRBJ2-1,CASSQRSGQGGSYYNEQFF,TGTGCCAGCAGCCAACGTTCTGGACAGGGTGGGTCCTATTACAATGAGCAGTTCTTC
.,.,13,TRBV5-4,TRBJ2-7,CASSLGGEREQYF,TGTGCCAGCAGCTTGGGGGGTGAACGGGAGCAGTACTTC
.,TRBD1,13,TRBV10-2,TRBJ1-1,CASSERGQEAAFF,TGCGCCAGCAGTGAGAGGGGACAGGAGGCGGCTTTCTTT
.,.,16,TRBV11-2,TRBJ2-7,CASSSFGASLTYEQYF,TGTGCCAGCAGCTCTTTTGGGGCTAGCCTTACCTACGAGCAGTACTTC
.,.,14,TRBV9,TRBJ2-4,CASSVTGGLDIQYF,TGTGCCAGCAGCGTTACGGGGGGCCTGGACATTCAGTACTTC
.,.,14,TRBV6-5,TRBJ2-5,CASAFMGAEETQYF,TGTGCCAGCGCTTTTATGGGGGCCGAGGAGACCCAGTACTTC
.,TRBD2,18,TRBV24-1,TRBJ2-1,CATSDPHKTSGDSNEQFF,TGTGCCACCAGTGATCCTCATAAAACTAGCGGGGATTCCAATGAGCAGTTCTTC
.,.,13,TRBV6-5,TRBJ1-2,CASKMSGYYGYTF,TGTGCCAGCAAAATGTCGGGGTACTATGGCTACACCTTC
.,.,12,TRBV6-5,TRBJ1-1,CASTRSGSEAFF,TGTGCCAGCACCCGATCAGGCTCTGAAGCTTTCTTT
.,.,12,TRBV7-2,TRBJ2-4,CASSLADGIQYF,TGTGCCAGCAGCTTAGCAGATGGCATTCAGTACTTC
.,.,13,TRBV11-2,TRBJ1-6,CASSPGTLSPLHF,TGTGCCAGCAGCCCCGGGACCCTTTCACCCCTCCACTTT
.,.,13,TRBV5-1,TRBJ1-6,CASSLVQDSPLHF,TGCGCCAGCAGCTTGGTACAGGATTCACCCCTCCACTTT
.,.,14,TRBV7-3,TRBJ2-1,CASRSPVPYNEQFF,TGTGCCAGCAGGTCCCCAGTTCCCTACAATGAGCAGTTCTTC
.,.,13,TRBV5-1,TRBJ1-1,CASSLYARIEAFF,TGCGCCAGCAGCTTGTATGCAAGAATTGAAGCTTTCTTT
few,.,12,TRBV29-1,TRBJ2-5,CSVNDPQETQYF,TGCAGCGTGAATGACCCGCAAGAGACCCAGTACTTC
once,.,13,TRBV3-1/TRBV3-2,TRBJ1-4,CASSQGYREKLFF,TGTGCCAGCAGCCAAGGTTACCGGGAAAAACTGTTTTTT
.,TRBD1,12,TRBV29-1,TRBJ1-1,CSVGWDRDEAFF,TGCAGCGTTGGGTGGGACAGGGATGAAGCTTTCTTT
.,.,13,TRBV30,TRBJ1-5,CAWTPQADQPQHF,TGTGCCTGGACCCCACAGGCCGATCAGCCCCAGCATTTT
.,TRBD1,14,TRBV6-5,TRBJ2-7,CATFGDRGNYEQYF,TGTGCCACCTTCGGGGACAGGGGGAACTACGAGCAGTACTTC